This T cell receptor (beta chain) was obtained from a study of neurological immune-mediated disorders. Study findings and constraints: HTLV-1-associated myelopathy had the most TCR clonal expansion, and multiple sclerosis had the least, less than healthy controls.

This clonotype was counted a few times. Its antigen is undetermined. Trimming removed 5 bases at V and 4 bases at J, with 17 bases between. CDR1 is MNHEY and CDR2 is SMNVEV in the germline V gene (reference sequence). The CDR3 extends over 15 amino acids. The method for making cDNA was 5'RACE, and it used 10-nucleotide random UMIs. One entry per CDR3 protein, called by TCRdb with MiXCR from the 5' RACE reads. The sample lists 50,000 to 70,000 distinct CDR3 sequences, roughly 13% occurring once. The chain recombines TRBV27 with TRBJ2-5, with D possibly being TRBD1 (6 bases). This TCR was sampled from a woman aged 55 to 70 with HTLV-1-associated myelopathy (HAM/TSP). The sample comprised PBMCs. CDR3 DNA: TGTGCCAGCAGTCCCGCCAGGGGAATGGGAGAGACCCAGTACTTC. This encodes CASSPARGMGETQYF.